This TCR beta chain came from a study of blood T cell repertoires in COVID-19. Study information: The United States, Italy and Spain supplied acute and convalescent COVID-19 samples. Sample material is recorded as cDNA or gDNA derived from T cells, B-cell-depleted T cells, or PBMCs.

Per the study methods: Cell counts per sample came from amplifying reference gene primers. Here immunoSEQ multiplex PCR was the method, and the copy in TCRdb shows in-frame clones only, minus some. The V and J calls and clone size were taken over from that table, and D and trimming were inferred from the DNA. The sample yields 150,000 to 200,000 clones, around 83% seen once. In this sample, this clone turned up once. The clonotype comes from a woman aged 30 to 39 with active or convalescent COVID-19. Sequencing input: peripheral blood.

The CDR3 spells CASSPHWTAGTEAFF. As DNA, the CDR3 is TGTGCCAGCAGCCCCCATTGGACAGCTGGGACTGAAGCTTTCTTT. The V and J genes are TRBV11-3 and TRBJ1-1; tentative D call: TRBD1 (6 bases). The germline gives CDR1 SGHNT, CDR2 YENEEA. This CDR3 has 15 residues. V was cut by 5 bases and J by 5 bases, with 18 bases left in between.